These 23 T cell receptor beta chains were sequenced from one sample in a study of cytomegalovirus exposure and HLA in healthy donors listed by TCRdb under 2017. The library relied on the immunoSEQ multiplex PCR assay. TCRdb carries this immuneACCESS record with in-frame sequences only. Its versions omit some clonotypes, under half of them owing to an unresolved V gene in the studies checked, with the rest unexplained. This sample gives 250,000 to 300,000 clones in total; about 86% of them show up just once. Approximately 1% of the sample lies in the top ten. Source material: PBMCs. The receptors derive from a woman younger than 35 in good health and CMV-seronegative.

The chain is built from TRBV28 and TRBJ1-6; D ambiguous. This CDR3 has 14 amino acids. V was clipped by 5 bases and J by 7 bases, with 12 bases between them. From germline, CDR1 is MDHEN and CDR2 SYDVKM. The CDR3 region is CASSLTPGNSPLHF. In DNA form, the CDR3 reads TGTGCCAGCAGTCTAACCCCGGGGAATTCACCCCTCCACTTT.

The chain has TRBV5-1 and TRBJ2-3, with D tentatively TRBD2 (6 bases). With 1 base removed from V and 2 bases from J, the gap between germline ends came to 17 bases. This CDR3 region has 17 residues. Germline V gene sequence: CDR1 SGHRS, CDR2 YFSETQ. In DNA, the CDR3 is TGCGCCAGCAGCTTGCCGCTGATGGGGGGTCACACAGATACGCAGTATTTT. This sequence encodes CASSLPLMGGHTDTQYF.

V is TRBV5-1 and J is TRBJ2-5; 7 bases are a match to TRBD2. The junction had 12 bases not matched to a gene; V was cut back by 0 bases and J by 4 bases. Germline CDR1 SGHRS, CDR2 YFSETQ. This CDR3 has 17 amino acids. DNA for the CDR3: TGCGCCAGCAGCTTGGCCTGGGGGGGACGCAGCGGAGAGACCCAGTACTTC. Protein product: CASSLAWGGRSGETQYF.

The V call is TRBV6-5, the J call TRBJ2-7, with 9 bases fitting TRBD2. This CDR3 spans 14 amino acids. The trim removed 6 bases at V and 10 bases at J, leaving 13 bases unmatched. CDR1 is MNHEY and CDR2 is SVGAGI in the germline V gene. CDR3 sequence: CASSQPGAGGGQYF. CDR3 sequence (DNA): TGTGCCAGCAGCCAACCAGGCGCGGGAGGGGGCCAGTACTTC.

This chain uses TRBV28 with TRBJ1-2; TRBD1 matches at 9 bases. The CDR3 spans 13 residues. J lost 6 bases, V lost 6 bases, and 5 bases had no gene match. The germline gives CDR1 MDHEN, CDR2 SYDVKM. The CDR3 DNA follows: TGTGCCAGCAGATTACAGGGGGCGAATGGCTACACCTTC. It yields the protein CASRLQGANGYTF.

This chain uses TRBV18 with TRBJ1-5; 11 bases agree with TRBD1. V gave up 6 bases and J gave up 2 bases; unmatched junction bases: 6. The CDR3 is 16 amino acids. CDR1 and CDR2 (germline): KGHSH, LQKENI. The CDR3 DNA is TGTGCCAGCTCGGGACAGGGGGTTATAGGCAATCAGCCCCAGCATTTT. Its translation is CASSGQGVIGNQPQHF.

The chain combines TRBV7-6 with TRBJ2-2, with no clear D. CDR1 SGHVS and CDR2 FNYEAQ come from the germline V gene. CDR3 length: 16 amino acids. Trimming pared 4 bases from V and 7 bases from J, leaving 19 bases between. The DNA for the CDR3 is TGTGCCAGCAGCTCCCGAAGTAGCCCCCCAAGCGGGGAGCTGTTTTTT. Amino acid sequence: CASSSRSSPPSGELFF.

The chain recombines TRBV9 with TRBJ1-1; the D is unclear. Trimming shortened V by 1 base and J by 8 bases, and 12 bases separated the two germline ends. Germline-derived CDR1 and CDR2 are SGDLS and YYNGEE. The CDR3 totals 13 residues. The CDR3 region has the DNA TGTGCCAGCAGCGTACGGCGGGCGGGGGAAGCTTTCTTT. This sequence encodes CASSVRRAGEAFF.

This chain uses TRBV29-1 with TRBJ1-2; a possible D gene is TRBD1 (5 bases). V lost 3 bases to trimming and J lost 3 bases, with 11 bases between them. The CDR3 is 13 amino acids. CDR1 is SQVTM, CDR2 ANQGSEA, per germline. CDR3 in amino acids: CSVEAGVDYGYTF. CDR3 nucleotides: TGCAGCGTTGAGGCGGGGGTGGACTATGGCTACACCTTC.

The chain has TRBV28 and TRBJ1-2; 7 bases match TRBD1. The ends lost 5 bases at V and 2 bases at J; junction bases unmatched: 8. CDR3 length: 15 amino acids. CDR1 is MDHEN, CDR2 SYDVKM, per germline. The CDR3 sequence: CASSALRGPNYGYTF. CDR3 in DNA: TGTGCCAGCAGTGCCCTAAGGGGGCCGAACTATGGCTACACCTTC.

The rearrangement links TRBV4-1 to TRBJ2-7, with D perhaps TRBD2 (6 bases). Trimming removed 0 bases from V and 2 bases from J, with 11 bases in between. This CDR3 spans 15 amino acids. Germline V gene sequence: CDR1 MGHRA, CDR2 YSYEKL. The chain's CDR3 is CASSQDGSAAYEQYF. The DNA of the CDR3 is TGCGCCAGCAGCCAAGACGGGAGTGCGGCCTACGAGCAGTACTTC.

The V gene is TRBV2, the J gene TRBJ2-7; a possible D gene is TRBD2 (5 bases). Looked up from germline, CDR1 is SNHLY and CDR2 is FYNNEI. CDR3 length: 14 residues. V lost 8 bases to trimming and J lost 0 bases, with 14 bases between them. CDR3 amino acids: CASQLGADSYEQYF. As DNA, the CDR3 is TGTGCCAGCCAGCTGGGAGCGGACTCCTACGAGCAGTACTTC.

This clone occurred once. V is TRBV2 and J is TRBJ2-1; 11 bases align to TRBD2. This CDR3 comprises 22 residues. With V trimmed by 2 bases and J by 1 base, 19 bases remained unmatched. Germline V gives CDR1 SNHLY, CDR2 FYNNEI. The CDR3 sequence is CASSERSLAGGRKYVSYNEQFF. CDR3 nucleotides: TGTGCCAGCAGTGAAAGGTCGTTAGCGGGGGGGCGGAAGTATGTATCCTACAATGAGCAGTTCTTC.

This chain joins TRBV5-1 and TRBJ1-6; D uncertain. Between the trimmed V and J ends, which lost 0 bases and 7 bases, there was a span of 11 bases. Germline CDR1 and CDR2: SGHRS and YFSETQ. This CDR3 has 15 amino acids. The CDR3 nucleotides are TGCGCCAGCAGCTTGGAGCTCAGACTGAATTCACCCCTCCACTTT. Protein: CASSLELRLNSPLHF.

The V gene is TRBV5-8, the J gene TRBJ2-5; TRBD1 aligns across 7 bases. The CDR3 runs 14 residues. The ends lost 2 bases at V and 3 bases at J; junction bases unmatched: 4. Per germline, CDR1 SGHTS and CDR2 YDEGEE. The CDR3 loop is CASSLGQGEETQYF. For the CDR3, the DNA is TGTGCCAGCAGCTTAGGCCAGGGGGAAGAGACCCAGTACTTC.

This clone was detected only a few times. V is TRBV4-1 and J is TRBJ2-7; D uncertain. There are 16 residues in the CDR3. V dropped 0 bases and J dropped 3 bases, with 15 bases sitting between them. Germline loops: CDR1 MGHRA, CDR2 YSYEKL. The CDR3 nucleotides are TGCGCCAGCAGCCAAGAGATGGGCCCCGAGAACTACGAGCAGTACTTC. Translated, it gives CASSQEMGPENYEQYF.

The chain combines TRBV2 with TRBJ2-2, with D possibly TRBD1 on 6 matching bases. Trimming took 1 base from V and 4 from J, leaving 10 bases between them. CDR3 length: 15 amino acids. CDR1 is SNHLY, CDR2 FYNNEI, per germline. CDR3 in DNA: TGTGCCAGCAGTGAAGAACAGGGCGGCACCGGGGAGCTGTTTTTT. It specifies CASSEEQGGTGELFF. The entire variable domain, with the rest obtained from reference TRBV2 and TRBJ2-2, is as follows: EPEVTQTPSHQVTQMGQEVILRCVPISNHLYFYWYRQILGQKVEFLVSFYNNEISEKSEIFDDQFSVERPDGSNFTLKIRSTKLEDSAMYFCASSEEQGGTGELFFGEGSRLTVL.

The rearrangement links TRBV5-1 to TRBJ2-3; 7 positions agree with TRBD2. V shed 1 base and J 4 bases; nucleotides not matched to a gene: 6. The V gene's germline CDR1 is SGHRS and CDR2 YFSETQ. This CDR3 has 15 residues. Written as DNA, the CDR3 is TGCGCCAGCAGCTTGTGGGGCGGGGGACCAGATACGCAGTATTTT. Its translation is CASSLWGGGPDTQYF.

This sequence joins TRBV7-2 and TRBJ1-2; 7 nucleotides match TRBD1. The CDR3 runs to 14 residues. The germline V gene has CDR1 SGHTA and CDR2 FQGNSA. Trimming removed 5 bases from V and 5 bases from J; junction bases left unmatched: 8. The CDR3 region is CASSPRQGLYGYTF. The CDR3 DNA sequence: TGTGCCAGCAGCCCCCGACAGGGCTTATATGGCTACACCTTC.

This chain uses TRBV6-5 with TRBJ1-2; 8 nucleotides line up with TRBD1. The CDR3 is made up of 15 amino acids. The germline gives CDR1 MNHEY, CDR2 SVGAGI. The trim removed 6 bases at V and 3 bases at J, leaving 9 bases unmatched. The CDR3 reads CASRKWTGQDYGYTF. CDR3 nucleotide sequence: TGTGCCAGCAGAAAGTGGACAGGGCAGGACTATGGCTACACCTTC.

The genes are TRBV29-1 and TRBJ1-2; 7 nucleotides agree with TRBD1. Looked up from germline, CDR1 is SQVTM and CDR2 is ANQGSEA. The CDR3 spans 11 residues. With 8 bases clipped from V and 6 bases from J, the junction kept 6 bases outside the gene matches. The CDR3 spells CSYRGEDGYTF. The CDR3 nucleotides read TGCAGCTACAGGGGAGAGGATGGCTACACCTTC.

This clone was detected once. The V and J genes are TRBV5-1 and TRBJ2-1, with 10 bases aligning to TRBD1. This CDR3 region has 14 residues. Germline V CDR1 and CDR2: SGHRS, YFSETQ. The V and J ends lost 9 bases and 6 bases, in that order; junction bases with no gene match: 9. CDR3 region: CATTRDRGRNEQFF. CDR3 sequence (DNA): TGCGCCACCACTCGGGACAGGGGACGCAATGAGCAGTTCTTC.

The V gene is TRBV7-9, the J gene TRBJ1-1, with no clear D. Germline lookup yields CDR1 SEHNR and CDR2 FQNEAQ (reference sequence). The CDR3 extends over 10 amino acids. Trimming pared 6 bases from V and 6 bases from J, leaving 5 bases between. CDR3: CASRRAEAFF. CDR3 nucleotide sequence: TGTGCCAGCAGGAGGGCTGAAGCTTTCTTT. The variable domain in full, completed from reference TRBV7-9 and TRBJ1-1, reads DTGVSQNPRHKITKRGQNVTFRCDPISEHNRLYWYRQTLGQGPEFLTYFQNEAQLEKSRLLSDRFSAERPKGSFSTLEIQRTEQGDSAMYLCASRRAEAFFGQGTRLTVV.